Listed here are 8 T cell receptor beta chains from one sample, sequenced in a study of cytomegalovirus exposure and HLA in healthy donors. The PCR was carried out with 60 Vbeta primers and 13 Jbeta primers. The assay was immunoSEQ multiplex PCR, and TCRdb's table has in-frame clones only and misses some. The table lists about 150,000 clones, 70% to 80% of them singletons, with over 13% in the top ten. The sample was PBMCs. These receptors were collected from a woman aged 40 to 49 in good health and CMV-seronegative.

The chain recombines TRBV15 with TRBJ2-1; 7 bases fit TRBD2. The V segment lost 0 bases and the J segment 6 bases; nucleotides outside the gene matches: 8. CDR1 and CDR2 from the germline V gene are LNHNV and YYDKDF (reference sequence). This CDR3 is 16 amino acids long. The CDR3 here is CATSRDWGGSSNEQFF. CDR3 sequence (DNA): TGTGCCACCAGCAGAGATTGGGGCGGGAGTTCCAATGAGCAGTTCTTC.

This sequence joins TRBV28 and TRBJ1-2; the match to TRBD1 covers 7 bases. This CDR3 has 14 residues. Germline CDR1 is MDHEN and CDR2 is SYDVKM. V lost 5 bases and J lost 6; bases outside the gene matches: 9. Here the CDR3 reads CASSTPGTVHGYTF. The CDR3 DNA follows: TGTGCCAGCAGTACGCCCGGGACAGTCCATGGCTACACCTTC.

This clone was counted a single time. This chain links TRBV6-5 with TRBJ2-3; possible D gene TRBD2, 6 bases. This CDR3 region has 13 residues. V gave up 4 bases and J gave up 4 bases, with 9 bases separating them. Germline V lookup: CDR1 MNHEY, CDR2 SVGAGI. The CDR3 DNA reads TGTGCCAGCAGTTGGAGGGCGGCAGATACGCAGTATTTT. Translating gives CASSWRAADTQYF.

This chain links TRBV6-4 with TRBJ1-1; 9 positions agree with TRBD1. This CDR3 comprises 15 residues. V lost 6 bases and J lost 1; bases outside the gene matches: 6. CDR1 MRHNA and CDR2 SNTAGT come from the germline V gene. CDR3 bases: TGTGCCAGCAGAGACGGACAGGGGAAGAACACTGAAGCTTTCTTT. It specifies CASRDGQGKNTEAFF.

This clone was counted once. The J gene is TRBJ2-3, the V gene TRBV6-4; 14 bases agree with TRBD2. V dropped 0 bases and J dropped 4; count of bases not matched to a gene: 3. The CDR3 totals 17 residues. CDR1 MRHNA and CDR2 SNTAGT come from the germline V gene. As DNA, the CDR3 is TGTGCCAGCAGTGACTCGGGACTAGCGGGAGAGGCAGATACGCAGTATTTT. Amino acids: CASSDSGLAGEADTQYF.

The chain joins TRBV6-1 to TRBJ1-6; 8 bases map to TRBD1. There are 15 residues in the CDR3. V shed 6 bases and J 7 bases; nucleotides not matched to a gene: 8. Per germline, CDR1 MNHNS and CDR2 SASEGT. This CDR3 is CASSRATGANSPLHF. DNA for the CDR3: TGTGCCAGCAGCCGCGCGACAGGGGCAAATTCACCCCTCCACTTT.

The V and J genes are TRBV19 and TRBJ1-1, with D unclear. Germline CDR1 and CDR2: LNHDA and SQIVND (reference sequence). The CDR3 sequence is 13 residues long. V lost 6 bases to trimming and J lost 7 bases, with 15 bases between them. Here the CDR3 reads CASSLFPPNEAFF. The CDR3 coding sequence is TGTGCCAGTAGCCTATTCCCCCCGAATGAAGCTTTCTTT.

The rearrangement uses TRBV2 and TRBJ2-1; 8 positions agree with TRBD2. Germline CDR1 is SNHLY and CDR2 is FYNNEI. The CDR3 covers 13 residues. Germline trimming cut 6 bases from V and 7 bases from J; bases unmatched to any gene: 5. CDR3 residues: CASRTGTRNEQFF. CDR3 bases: TGTGCCAGCAGAACCGGGACTAGGAATGAGCAGTTCTTC.